The 7 T cell receptor beta chains in this list originate from one sample, sequenced in a study of blood T cell repertoires in COVID-19. The data were produced by immunoSEQ multiplex PCR, yet TCRdb's version contains in-frame clones alone and is incomplete. The data show hundreds of thousands of clones, about 90% seen once. Sequencing was performed on peripheral blood. These receptors were taken from a woman in her twenties or thirties with COVID-19, enrolled during active disease.

The gene calls are TRBV7-9 and TRBJ1-1; tentatively, D is TRBD1 (6 bases). The V gene lost 4 bases and the J gene lost 1 base, with 10 bases spanning the gap. CDR3 length equals 14 residues. The germline V gene has CDR1 SEHNR and CDR2 FQNEAQ (reference sequence). Written as DNA, the CDR3 is TGTGCCAGCAGCTGGGACACACCGAACACTGAAGCTTTCTTT. It specifies CASSWDTPNTEAFF.

This sequence joins TRBV24-1 and TRBJ1-2; the match to TRBD1 covers 8 bases. The CDR3 extends over 15 amino acids. Germline CDR1 reads KGHDR; CDR2 reads SFDVKD. The V and J ends lost 4 bases and 6 bases, in that order; junction bases with no gene match: 9. CDR3 residues: CATSDRGQGENGYTF. For the CDR3, the DNA is TGTGCCACCAGTGACCGCGGACAGGGCGAGAATGGCTACACCTTC.

The rearrangement joins TRBV12-5 to TRBJ1-5; possibly TRBD1 for D (5 bases). Trimming took 4 bases from V and 3 from J, leaving 13 bases between them. CDR3 size: 15 residues. CDR1 and CDR2 from the germline V gene are LGHNT and FRNRAP. The CDR3 DNA reads TGTGCTAGTGGTTGGGGGGAGGTGGACAATCAGCCCCAGCATTTT. It encodes CASGWGEVDNQPQHF.

The J gene is TRBJ2-7, the V gene TRBV3-1 (or the pseudogene TRBV3-2); D is ambiguous. V was trimmed by 3 bases and J by 3 bases, leaving 12 bases between them. The CDR3 covers 14 residues. Germline lookup yields CDR1 LGHDT and CDR2 YNNKEL (reference sequence). The CDR3: CASSHPKTGYEQYF. For the CDR3, the DNA is TGTGCCAGCAGCCATCCCAAGACGGGCTACGAGCAGTACTTC.

This chain uses TRBV11-2 with TRBJ2-3; D may be TRBD2 (7 bases). The germline V and J ends were trimmed by 3 bases and 0 bases, with 13 bases remaining between them. Germline V gene sequence: CDR1 SGHAT, CDR2 FQNNGV. The CDR3 consists of 16 residues. The CDR3 is CASSFLGGPSTDTQYF. Here the CDR3 DNA reads TGTGCCAGCAGCTTTCTCGGGGGGCCGAGCACAGATACGCAGTATTTT.

On this clone itself: Other DNA sequences from this sample encode an identical CDR3 as well. The genes are TRBV18 and TRBJ1-4; 8 bases map to TRBD1. V gave up 3 bases and J gave up 6 bases; unmatched junction bases: 3. The CDR3 contains 14 residues. CDR1 and CDR2 (germline): KGHSH, LQKENI. The CDR3 here is CASSPQGADEKLFF. Here the CDR3 DNA reads TGTGCCAGCTCACCTCAGGGGGCCGATGAAAAACTGTTTTTT. Supplemented by reference TRBV18 and TRBJ1-4, the full variable domain reads NAGVMQNPRHLVRRRGQEARLRCSPMKGHSHVYWYRQLPEEGLKFMVYLQKENIIDESGMPKERFSAEFPKEGPSILRIQQVVRGDSAAYFCASSPQGADEKLFFGSGTQLSVL.

The chain combines TRBV7-2 with TRBJ1-1; 12 positions agree with TRBD1. Germline CDR1 and CDR2: SGHTA and FQGNSA. This CDR3 comprises 15 residues. Unmatched junction bases numbered 6, after V lost 2 bases and J lost 8 bases. DNA for the CDR3: TGTGCCAGCAGCTTATCCACAGGGACAGGGGGCGAAGCTTTCTTT. Translated: CASSLSTGTGGEAFF.